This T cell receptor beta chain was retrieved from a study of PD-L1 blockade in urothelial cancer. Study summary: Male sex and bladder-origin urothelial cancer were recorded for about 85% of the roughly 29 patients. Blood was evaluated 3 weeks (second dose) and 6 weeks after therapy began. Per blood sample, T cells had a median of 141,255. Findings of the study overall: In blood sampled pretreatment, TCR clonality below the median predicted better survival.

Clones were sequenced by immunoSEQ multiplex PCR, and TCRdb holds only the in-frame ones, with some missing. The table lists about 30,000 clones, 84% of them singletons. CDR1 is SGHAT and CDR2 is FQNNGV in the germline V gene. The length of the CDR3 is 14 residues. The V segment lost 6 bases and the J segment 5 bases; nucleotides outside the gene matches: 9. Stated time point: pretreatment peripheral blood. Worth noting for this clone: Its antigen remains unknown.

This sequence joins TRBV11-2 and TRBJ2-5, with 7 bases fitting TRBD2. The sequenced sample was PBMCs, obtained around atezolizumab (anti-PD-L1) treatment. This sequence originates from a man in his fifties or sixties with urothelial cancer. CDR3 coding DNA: TGTGCCAGCAGGCTTATGGCGGGAGTGGAGACCCAGTACTTC. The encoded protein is CASRLMAGVETQYF.